This T cell receptor beta chain was sequenced in a study of shared clonotypes between healthy human individuals. The study, taken as a whole, reports: Relative to clonotypes present in all four donors, those not shared had lower generation probabilities.

Worth noting for this clone: Its matching antigen is unknown.

Germline V gene lookup returns CDR1 LNHNV and CDR2 YYDKDF (reference sequence). CDR3 length: 14 residues. V lost 0 bases and J lost 8, with 13 bases in between. Per sorted-subset replicate PCR, input was approximately 0.2 ug DNA, representing about 30,000 T cell genomes. The assay was immunoSEQ multiplex PCR, and TCRdb's table has in-frame clones only and misses some. The sample consists of over a million clones, 96% of them appearing once. The chain recombines TRBV15 with TRBJ1-2, with D hard to call. The material sequenced was naive CD4+ T cells sorted from blood. The subset: CD45RA+ positively selected. The TCR sequence derives from a man aged 25-45 years in good health. Here the CDR3 reads CATSRDMVALGYTF. The CDR3 DNA reads as TGTGCCACCAGCAGAGATATGGTGGCCTTGGGCTACACCTTC.